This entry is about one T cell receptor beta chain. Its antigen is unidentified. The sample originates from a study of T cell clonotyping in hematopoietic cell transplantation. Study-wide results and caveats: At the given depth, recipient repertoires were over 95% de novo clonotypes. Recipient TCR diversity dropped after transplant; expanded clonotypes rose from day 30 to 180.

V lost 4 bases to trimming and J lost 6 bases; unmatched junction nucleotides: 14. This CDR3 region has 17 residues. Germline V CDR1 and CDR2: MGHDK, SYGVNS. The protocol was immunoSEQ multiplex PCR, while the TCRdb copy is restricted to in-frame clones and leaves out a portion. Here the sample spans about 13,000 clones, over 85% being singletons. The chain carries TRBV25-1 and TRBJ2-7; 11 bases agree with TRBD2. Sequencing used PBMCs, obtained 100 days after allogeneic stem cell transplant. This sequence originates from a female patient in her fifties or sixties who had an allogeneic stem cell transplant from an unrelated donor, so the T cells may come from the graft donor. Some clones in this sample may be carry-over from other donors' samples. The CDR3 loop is CASSALTSGRSLGEQYF. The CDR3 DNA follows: TGTGCCAGCAGTGCCCTCACTAGCGGGAGATCTTTGGGCGAGCAGTACTTC.